This entry lists 11 T cell receptor beta chains sequenced from one sample in a study of T cell clones after liver transplantation. Profiling relied on immunoSEQ multiplex PCR, and the TCRdb table lists in-frame clones only, not all of them. The data hold over 50,000 clones, with about four fifths observed a single time. This sample comprised CD4+ T cells from blood, obtained before liver transplant. The receptors originated from a human donor who received a liver transplant.

The V and J genes are TRBV5-1 and TRBJ2-6; a possible D gene is TRBD1 (6 bases). Germline V lookup: CDR1 SGHRS, CDR2 YFSETQ. V was trimmed by 5 bases and J by 0 bases, leaving 12 bases between them. The CDR3 totals 16 residues. The CDR3 reads CASSPTGFSGANVLTF. The CDR3 bases are TGCGCCAGCAGTCCAACAGGGTTCTCTGGGGCCAACGTCCTGACTTTC.

The J gene is TRBJ2-3, the V gene TRBV10-3; 9 bases align to TRBD2. V dropped 4 bases and J dropped 6; count of bases not matched to a gene: 14. The germline gives CDR1 ENHRY, CDR2 SYGVKD. The CDR3 has 17 amino acids. This CDR3 reads CAISVSSGGSIADTQYF. As DNA, the CDR3 is TGTGCCATCAGTGTGAGTAGCGGGGGCTCGATCGCCGATACGCAGTATTTT.

V usage is TRBV9 and J usage is TRBJ2-2; the match to TRBD2 covers 8 bases. Germline trimming cut 4 bases from V and 4 bases from J; bases unmatched to any gene: 6. Germline CDR1 and CDR2: SGDLS and YYNGEE. The length of the CDR3 is 15 residues. CDR3 in amino acids: CASSSPGGSTGELFF. The CDR3 nucleotides read TGTGCCAGCAGCAGCCCGGGAGGGAGCACCGGGGAGCTGTTTTTT.

The genes are TRBV11-2 and TRBJ2-5, with TRBD2 matching over 15 bases. Trimming cost V 4 bases and J 5 bases; bases outside gene matches: 5. Germline loops: CDR1 SGHAT, CDR2 FQNNGV. The CDR3 is 16 amino acids. The CDR3 region is CASSYHGLAGGETQYF. In nucleotides, the CDR3 is TGTGCCAGCAGCTACCACGGACTAGCGGGGGGGGAGACCCAGTACTTC.

The rearrangement links TRBV6-5 to TRBJ2-7, with D unresolved. The germline gives CDR1 MNHEY, CDR2 SVGAGI. The CDR3 sequence is 12 residues long. V lost 6 bases, J lost 2 bases, and 8 bases lay in between. DNA of the CDR3: TGTGCCAGCAGCCGCGTTCCCTACGAGCAGTACTTC. The encoded protein is CASSRVPYEQYF.

In the case of this clone: The junction does not match germline at one end; this may be a read error. This sequence joins TRBV6-4 and TRBJ1-5; possibly TRBD1 for D (6 bases). The CDR3 length is 14 residues. Germline CDR1 MRHNA, CDR2 SNTAGT. CDR3 in DNA: TGTGCCATCAGTGCCGGGGGCCCCAATCAGCCCCAGCATTTT. Its translation is CAISAGGPNQPQHF.

This chain uses TRBV4-3 with TRBJ2-4; possible D gene TRBD2, 5 bases. CDR1 and CDR2 (germline): LGHNA, YSLEER. The CDR3 covers 18 residues. Trimming left V 0 bases short and J 1 base short, with 16 bases between. CDR3 nucleotides: TGCGCCAGCAGCCAAGACCTCCGTGAGACGGGGGCCAAAAACATTCAGTACTTC. Amino acids: CASSQDLRETGAKNIQYF.

This clone appeared once. J is TRBJ2-2 and V is TRBV7-9; TRBD2 might be the D (6 bases). The germline gives CDR1 SEHNR, CDR2 FQNEAQ (reference sequence). CDR3 length: 17 residues. Trimming took 4 bases from V and 2 from J, leaving 17 bases between them. The CDR3 DNA reads TGTGCCAGCAGCTCCCCTCCCGGGAGTATTAACACCGGGGAGCTGTTTTTT. Amino acids: CASSSPPGSINTGELFF.

The rearrangement uses TRBV7-2 and TRBJ2-1; TRBD2 agrees at 9 bases. The CDR3 totals 14 residues. V shed 6 bases and J 5 bases; nucleotides not matched to a gene: 5. Germline-derived CDR1 and CDR2 are SGHTA and FQGNSA. CDR3 sequence reads: CASSLQRGDNEQFF. For the CDR3, the DNA is TGTGCCAGCAGTTTGCAGCGGGGGGACAATGAGCAGTTCTTC.

As concerns this clone: At one boundary the junction diverges from the germline segment, which might be a read error. V is TRBV11-2 and J is TRBJ2-1; 9 bases are shared with TRBD1. Germline values: CDR1 SGHAT, CDR2 FQNNGV. The CDR3 spans 15 residues. The CDR3 DNA reads as TGTGCCAGCAGCCTAGACAGGGGGTTGAACAATGAGCAGTTCTTC. Translation gives CASSLDRGLNNEQFF.

The chain couples TRBV7-2 to TRBJ2-1, with 11 bases aligning to TRBD2. The germline gives CDR1 SGHTA, CDR2 FQGNSA. This CDR3 contains 18 residues. Losses at the gene ends were 1 base for V and 8 bases for J; bases not matched to a gene: 13. The CDR3 protein is CASSLDGSGGAAVHEQFF. The CDR3 DNA follows: TGTGCCAGCAGCTTAGATGGTAGCGGGGGGGCCGCCGTCCATGAGCAGTTCTTC.